A selection of T cell receptor beta chains follows, all from one sample in a study of radiotherapy plus CTLA-4 blockade in lung cancer. Clones were sequenced by immunoSEQ multiplex PCR, and TCRdb holds only the in-frame ones, with some missing. The table includes about 70,000 clones, approximately 79% detected once. The specimen was peripheral blood, collected from a patient treated with radiotherapy plus ipilimumab. The receptor source for this set is a human donor with non-small cell lung cancer who had a complete response to radiotherapy plus ipilimumab. Each CDR3 is given with its conserved first and last residue. The D gene is left open where the match is weak. The listing skips clone size in some rows; elsewhere it reads once, few, many or a size class.

TRBV2	.	TRBJ1-5	.	TGTGCCAGCAGTTTAGGCGGTAGCCGGAATCAGCCCCAGCATTTT	CASSLGGSRNQPQHF
TRBV19	.	TRBJ2-5	.	TGTGCCAGTACGCAAGACAGGTACCAAGAGACCCAGTACTTC	CASTQDRYQETQYF
TRBV29-1	.	TRBJ2-5	.	TGCAGCGTGAGGCAGGGTAACCAAGAGACCCAGTACTTC	CSVRQGNQETQYF
TRBV20-1	.	TRBJ1-4	.	TGCAGTGCCCCCTGGCGGGAAAAACTGTTTTTT	CSAPWREKLFF
TRBV6-1	.	TRBJ1-3	.	TGTGCCAGCCTGGGGGGCTCTGGAAACACCATATATTTT	CASLGGSGNTIYF
TRBV28	TRBD1	TRBJ1-5	.	TGTGCCAGCAGTTCTGGGGACAGGGGGTTGAAGCCCCAGCATTTT	CASSSGDRGLKPQHF
TRBV27	.	TRBJ1-4	.	TGTGCCAGCAGTTTAAGGGACGGCAATGAAAAACTGTTTTTT	CASSLRDGNEKLFF
TRBV19	.	TRBJ1-1	.	TGTGCCAGTAGCGAGGGATACACTGAAGCTTTCTTT	CASSEGYTEAFF
TRBV6-4	.	TRBJ1-1	.	TGTGCCAGCAGACGAGAGATGAACACTGAAGCTTTCTTT	CASRREMNTEAFF
TRBV5-6	.	TRBJ1-4	.	TGTGCCAGCAGCTTGGTGAATAGGGGCGCGGGGGAAAAACTGTTTTTT	CASSLVNRGAGEKLFF
TRBV7-7	.	TRBJ2-3	once	TGTGCTAGCAGCTTAGGAGGGGTGGCAGATACGCAGTATTTT	CASSLGGVADTQYF
TRBV6-5	.	TRBJ1-2	.	TGTGCCAGCAGTTACTCGAGGATAGGGTCGGCCTATGGCTACACCTTC	CASSYSRIGSAYGYTF
TRBV29-1	TRBD1	TRBJ1-1	.	TGCAGCGCCAGGGGGATGAACACTGAAGCTTTCTTT	CSARGMNTEAFF
TRBV5-1	.	TRBJ1-4	.	TGCGCCAGCAGCTCCTACGGGTCTGAAAAACTGTTTTTT	CASSSYGSEKLFF
TRBV19	TRBD1	TRBJ2-7	few	TGTGCCAGTAGTCGACAGGGGTCGGATGAGCAGTACTTC	CASSRQGSDEQYF
TRBV7-9	.	TRBJ2-3	.	TGTGCCAGCAGCTTACAAGTCGGCGGGTATAAACCGTATTTT	CASSLQVGGYKPYF
TRBV6-5	.	TRBJ1-2	.	TGTGCCAGCAGTTACTCTGGGGGAGCCTTGTGGTACACCTTC	CASSYSGGALWYTF
TRBV5-4	.	TRBJ2-6	.	TGTGCCAGCAGCTACAGGGCTCCTGGGGCCAACGTCCTGACTTTC	CASSYRAPGANVLTF
TRBV7-9	TRBD1	TRBJ2-2	.	TGTGCCAGCAGCCTGGGACAGAGAACCGGGGAGCTGTTTTTT	CASSLGQRTGELFF
TRBV5-1	.	TRBJ2-5	.	TGCGCCAGCAGCTTGAACTGGGGGCGGCGGGAGACCCAGTACTTC	CASSLNWGRRETQYF
TRBV11-2	.	TRBJ1-4	.	TGTGCCAGCAGCTTAGGGGCCATAGAAGGAAAACTGTTTTTT	CASSLGAIEGKLFF
TRBV7-9	.	TRBJ2-5	.	TGTGCCAGCAGCTGGGCAAGTCGGCAGGGTGAGACCCAGTACTTC	CASSWASRQGETQYF
TRBV10-1	.	TRBJ1-4	.	TGCGCCAGCAGCGAAGGGCCAACTAATGAAAAACTGTTTTTT	CASSEGPTNEKLFF
TRBV7-6	TRBD2	TRBJ2-1	.	TGTGCCAGCAGCTTATCCCAGCGGGGGGGCCCCCATGAGCAGTTCTTC	CASSLSQRGGPHEQFF
TRBV7-9	TRBD1	TRBJ1-1	.	TGTGCCAGCAGCCTACGGACAGGGGGGACGAACACTGAAGCTTTCTTT	CASSLRTGGTNTEAFF
TRBV5-1	TRBD1	TRBJ2-7	.	TGCGCCAGCAGCTTAGGGGCAGGGGGACAAAACGAGCAGTACTTC	CASSLGAGGQNEQYF
TRBV7-2	.	TRBJ2-1	.	TGTGCCAGCAGCTTTACCTACCGAGAGCAGTTCTTC	CASSFTYREQFF
TRBV10-2	.	TRBJ2-7	few	TGCGCCAGCACCACCGGGGAGTCCTACGAGCAGTACTTC	CASTTGESYEQYF
TRBV19	.	TRBJ1-1	.	TGTGCCAGTAGTATAGATCAGAGGGACACTGAAGCTTTCTTT	CASSIDQRDTEAFF
TRBV30	.	TRBJ1-4	.	TGTGCCTGGAGTGTAAAAAGAAAACTGTTTTTT	CAWSVKRKLFF
TRBV7-2	TRBD2	TRBJ2-7	.	TGTGCCAGCAGCTTAGGGAGGGGAGGGCGGTCCTACGAGCAGTACTTC	CASSLGRGGRSYEQYF
TRBV6-4	.	TRBJ1-1	few	TGTGCCAGCAGTGACTCCTCGGTGGGCACTGAAGCTTTCTTT	CASSDSSVGTEAFF
TRBV7-2	TRBD2	TRBJ2-3	.	TGTGCCAGCAGCTCGAATCCGGGACTAGCGGGAGAGGGAGATACGCAGTATTTT	CASSSNPGLAGEGDTQYF
TRBV30	.	TRBJ2-7	.	TGTGCCTGGAATCCTGAGGGATTAACCCCCTTCGAGCAGTACTTC	CAWNPEGLTPFEQYF
TRBV5-1	.	TRBJ2-3	.	TGCGCCAGCAGAACTGGCCTCGCCAACAAAGAGAGCACAGATACGCAGTATTTT	CASRTGLANKESTDTQYF
TRBV28	.	TRBJ2-7	.	TGTGCCAGCAGACAAAATAACTACGAGCAGTACTTC	CASRQNNYEQYF
TRBV11-2	.	TRBJ2-7	.	TGTGCCAGCAGCCCCGCGGGGAGCTCCTACGAGCAGTACTTC	CASSPAGSSYEQYF
TRBV7-9	.	TRBJ2-7	.	TGTGCCAGCAGCCTCGGGGCCGCCACCTACGAGCAGTACTTC	CASSLGAATYEQYF
TRBV5-1	.	TRBJ1-4	once	TGCGCCAGCAGCCCCCAGGAGTATGAAAAACTGTTTTTT	CASSPQEYEKLFF
TRBV19	.	TRBJ2-3	medium-sized	TGTGCCAGTAGTATCGGGACGGATACGCAGTATTTT	CASSIGTDTQYF
TRBV9	.	TRBJ1-5	.	TGTGCCAGCAGCGTGGACAGTAGGGAGCCCCAGCATTTT	CASSVDSREPQHF
TRBV18	.	TRBJ1-1	.	TGTGCCAGCTCACCTGCGGCCAGGGTAACGGCAGCCCTGAACACTGAAGCTTTCTTT	CASSPAARVTAALNTEAFF
TRBV5-5	.	TRBJ2-7	.	TGTGCCAGCAGTTGGAGGGGGCTTGGGTCCTACGAGCAGTACTTC	CASSWRGLGSYEQYF
TRBV11-2	.	TRBJ1-1	.	TGTGCCAGCAGCTTATTATTCACTGGGACTATATTT	CASSLLFTGTIF
TRBV11-2	.	TRBJ2-3	.	TGTGCCAGCAGCTTAGGACTGCGCACAGATACGCAGTATTTT	CASSLGLRTDTQYF
TRBV4-1	TRBD2	TRBJ2-1	.	TGCGCCAGCAGCGAGCCGGGACTAGACAATGAGCAGTTCTTC	CASSEPGLDNEQFF
TRBV18	TRBD1	TRBJ2-5	.	TGTGCCAGCTCACTAGGGACAGGGTTTGAGACCCAGTACTTC	CASSLGTGFETQYF
TRBV7-8	.	TRBJ1-1	.	TGTGCCAGCAGCTTTAATAGCCAAGGGAACACTGAAGCTTTCTTT	CASSFNSQGNTEAFF
TRBV27	.	TRBJ1-5	.	TGTGCCAGCAGTATGACAGTTAGCAATCAGCCCCAGCATTTT	CASSMTVSNQPQHF
TRBV5-1	.	TRBJ1-4	.	TGCGCCAGCAGCTCGGACAGTTTTAATGAAAAACTGTTTTTT	CASSSDSFNEKLFF
TRBV5-1	.	TRBJ2-7	.	TGCGCCAGCAGCCAGGACACCTCCTACGAGCAGTACTTC	CASSQDTSYEQYF
TRBV2	.	TRBJ1-1	.	TGTGCCAGCAGTGGCGAACAAACTGAAGCTTTCTTT	CASSGEQTEAFF
TRBV9	.	TRBJ2-1	.	TGTGCCAGCAGCGTAGGACTAGACCATGAGCAGTTCTTC	CASSVGLDHEQFF
TRBV18	TRBD1	TRBJ1-4	.	TGTGCCAGCTCACAGCCCAGGGGGCCCTTTAATGAAAAACTGTTTTTT	CASSQPRGPFNEKLFF
TRBV2	TRBD1	TRBJ1-2	.	TGTGCCGGAACATCCGGGACAGGGCGCTATGGCTACACCTTC	CAGTSGTGRYGYTF